One TCR beta chain is described in this entry. The entry originates in a study of technical replicates of blood from a few donors. TCRdb keeps only in-frame clones here, not all; method: immunoSEQ multiplex PCR. This table holds approximately 70,000 clones, roughly 96% found once. The germline gives CDR1 GTSNPN, CDR2 SVGIG (reference sequence). V shed 5 bases and J shed 4 bases, with 12 bases lying between them. The CDR3 length is 13 residues. The chain combines TRBV30 with TRBJ2-1; D perhaps matches TRBD2 (6 bases). What was sequenced was T cells isolated from PBMCs. The source is a human donor in good health. The CDR3 region has the DNA TGTGCCTGGTCTAGCGCCTTTTACAATGAGCAGTTCTTC. Protein sequence: CAWSSAFYNEQFF.